This T cell receptor beta chain was recovered during a study of blood T cells in healthy people across ages (dated by TCRdb to 2013 to 2016). For context, the study as a whole: Template switching captured roughly one uniquely barcoded TCR beta cDNA molecule per two T cells in model experiments. Age-related changes in TCR beta repertoire diversity were measured in the study by deep sequencing normalized with unique cDNA molecular identifiers. Donors were grouped into four age groups: young (average 16 years), middle-aged (over 35), aged (over 55) and long-lived (just over 80). To avoid experimental bias, donors of different ages were spread randomly across the sequencing lanes. Using the same blood draw, the study looked at two additional independent replicas of 1 million unique cDNA reads for two donors, one aged 18 to 30 and the other aged 80 or older.

Library creation used 5' RACE. The run used an Illumina HiSeq 2500. A second PCR of about 7 to 12 cycles was performed with a sample-barcoded 5' primer and a J-beta primer mix. Each TCR beta cDNA molecule received a unique molecular identifier from a template-switch 5' adaptor carrying 12 random nucleotides. Each sample yielded at least 2.5 million CDR3-containing paired-end reads. All of the RNA was converted into first-strand cDNA using the Mint cDNA synthesis kit, with a TRBC-specific oligonucleotide serving as the primer. Following uracil-DNA glycosylase treatment, all cDNA underwent a first 18-cycle PCR with the universal primers M1SS and BC2_uni_R. The paper's processing steps were these. Normalization of each sample was performed by random selection of 1 million high-quality reads, each carrying a distinct molecular identifier. Instead of being binned into consensus sequences, reads that shared molecular identifiers were thrown out. MiTCR, set to a Q25 quality threshold and the strictest error-elimination algorithm, was used for CDR3 identification, clonotype clustering and error correction. Lower-bound total TCR beta diversity was estimated with a nonparametric unseen species model using Euler transformation. TCRdb itself trimmed the public reads at Q25 with fastp, ran MiXCR and retained productive beta chains. One record per CDR3 amino acid sequence lists the most common genes and DNA. TCRdb's processing, not the authors', yielded these V and J calls. The sample table holds about 1.7 million distinct CDR3 sequences, of which over 25% were seen once. The top ten constitute about 7.7% of the sample.

The investigation overall reported the following: Because the CMV infection status of the donors was unknown, age-related changes in expanded clonotypes may potentially have been confounded. Conclusive comparison of naive and antigen-experienced compartments was prevented by the profiling of bulk unsorted PBMCs. Total diversity estimates from one million sequenced T cells were considered lower bounds and underestimates. As age increased, observed TCR beta diversity per million T cells dropped in a roughly linear way, and a significant reduction was already evident by age 40. There was a strong correlation between observed TCR beta diversity and the percentage of naive T cells measured by flow cytometry. Compared with the aged group, the long-lived group had more naive CD4+ T cells, fewer expanded clones and increased TCR diversity, suggesting age selection.

This clonotype has a count of ten or more. What antigen it recognizes has not been identified. No clone much larger than this one lies a single base away; base qualities are absent. The donors were roughly 39 Caucasian individuals from Russia, aged roughly 6 to 100 years, who were systemically healthy. Roughly 9 milliliters of peripheral blood were drawn from each donor into EDTA-treated Vacutainer tubes. Ficoll-Paque density-gradient centrifugation was used to isolate PBMCs, with at least 6.5 million per sample. Trizol reagent was used to extract total RNA from the PBMCs, yielding at least 5.5 micrograms per sample. For every donor, flow cytometry on a PBMC aliquot measured the percentage of naive CD45RAhigh/CD27high T cells. Per the germline V gene, MGHRA is the CDR1 and YSYEKL is the CDR2. After removal of 8 bases from V and 2 bases from J, the junction retains 6 bases not matched to a gene. The CDR3 runs 13 amino acids, cysteine and phenylalanine included. The retained sequence is limited to the CDR3, 39 bases, with the frame set at the first base.

This TCR was sampled from a woman in her twenties or thirties in good health. The chain was built from TRBV4-1 and TRBJ2-7, and TRBD1 aligns with 7 junction nucleotides. What was sequenced was blood. At the DNA level, the sequence is TGCGCCAGCGGCGATACAGGGGCCTACGAGCAGTACTTC. Protein translation: CASGDTGAYEQYF.